This note documents a single TCR beta chain sequence. Its specificity is unknown. Trimming took 5 bases from V and 3 from J, leaving 8 bases between them. This CDR3 region has 13 residues. CDR1 and CDR2 from the germline V gene are SGHAT and FQNNGV. This sample was included in a study of T cells in localized non-small cell lung cancer. The study, taken as a whole, reports: Adjacent uninvolved lung had the highest clonality, suggesting focused antigen responses.

Repertoires were generated with immunoSEQ multiplex PCR, while TCRdb's copy carries only in-frame clones and drops some. The table includes about 75,000 clones, about 84% detected once. The chain combines TRBV11-2 with TRBJ1-3; no clear D gene. This material consisted of peripheral blood, taken before any cancer treatment. The receptor comes from a female donor aged 60 or older with stage I lung adenocarcinoma. The CDR3 DNA sequence: TGTGCCAGCAGCCCCCGCCTTGGAAACACCATATATTTT. Protein sequence: CASSPRLGNTIYF.